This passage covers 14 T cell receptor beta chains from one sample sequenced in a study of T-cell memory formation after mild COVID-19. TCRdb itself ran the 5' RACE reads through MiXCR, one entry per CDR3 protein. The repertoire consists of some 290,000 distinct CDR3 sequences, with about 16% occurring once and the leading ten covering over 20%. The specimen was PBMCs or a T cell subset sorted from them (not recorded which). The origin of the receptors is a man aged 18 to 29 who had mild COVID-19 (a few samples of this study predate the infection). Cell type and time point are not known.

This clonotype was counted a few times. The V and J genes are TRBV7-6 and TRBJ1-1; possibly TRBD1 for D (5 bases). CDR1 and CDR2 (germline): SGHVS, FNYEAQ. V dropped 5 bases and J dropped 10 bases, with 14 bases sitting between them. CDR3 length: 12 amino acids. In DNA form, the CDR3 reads TGTGCCAGCAGCCCGGGACGGGGGGGAGCTTTCTTT. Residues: CASSPGRGGAFF.

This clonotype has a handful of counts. The CDR3 nucleotides read TGTGCCTGGAGTGCCTCACGGAGAGCCAGGGGGAAGGATAACGAGCAGTACTTC. Amino acid sequence: CAWSASRRARGKDNEQYF. This chain links TRBV30 with TRBJ2-7; 7 bases fit TRBD1. Germline CDR1 GTSNPN, CDR2 SVGIG (reference sequence). With V trimmed by 1 base and J by 5 bases, 20 bases remained unmatched. This CDR3 has 18 amino acids.

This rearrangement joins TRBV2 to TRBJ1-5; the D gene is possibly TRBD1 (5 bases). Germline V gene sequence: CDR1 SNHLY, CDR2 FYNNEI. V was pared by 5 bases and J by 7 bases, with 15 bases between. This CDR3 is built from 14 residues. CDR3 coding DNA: TGTGCCAGCAGTTTTCAGGGATCAATACAGCCCCAGCATTTT. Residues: CASSFQGSIQPQHF.

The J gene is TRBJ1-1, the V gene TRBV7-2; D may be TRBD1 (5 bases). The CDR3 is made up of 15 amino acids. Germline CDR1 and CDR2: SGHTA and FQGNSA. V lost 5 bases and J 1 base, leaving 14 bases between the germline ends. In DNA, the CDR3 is TGTGCCAGCAGCCTGGGAGGGGTTACGAACACTGAAGCTTTCTTT. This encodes CASSLGGVTNTEAFF.

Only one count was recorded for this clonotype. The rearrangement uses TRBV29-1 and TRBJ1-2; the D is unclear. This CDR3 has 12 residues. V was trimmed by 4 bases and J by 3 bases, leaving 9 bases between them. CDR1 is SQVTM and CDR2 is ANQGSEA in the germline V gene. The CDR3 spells CSVGYGDYGYTF. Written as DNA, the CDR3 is TGCAGCGTTGGGTACGGGGACTATGGCTACACCTTC.

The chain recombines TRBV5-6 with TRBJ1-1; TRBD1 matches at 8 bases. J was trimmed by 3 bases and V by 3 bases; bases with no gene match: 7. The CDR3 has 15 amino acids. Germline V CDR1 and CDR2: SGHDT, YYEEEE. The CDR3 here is CASSSPGQVDTEAFF. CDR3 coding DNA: TGTGCCAGCAGCTCCCCGGGACAGGTGGACACTGAAGCTTTCTTT.

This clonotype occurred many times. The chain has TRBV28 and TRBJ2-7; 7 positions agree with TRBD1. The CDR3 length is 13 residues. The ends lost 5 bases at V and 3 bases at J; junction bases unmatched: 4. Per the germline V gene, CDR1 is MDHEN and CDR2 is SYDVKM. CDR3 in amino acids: CASSGGQNYEQYF. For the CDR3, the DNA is TGTGCCAGCAGTGGGGGACAGAACTACGAGCAGTACTTC. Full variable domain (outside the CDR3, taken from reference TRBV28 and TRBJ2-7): DVKVTQSSRYLVKRTGEKVFLECVQDMDHENMFWYRQDPGLGLRLIYFSYDVKMKEKGDIPEGYSVSREKKERFSLILESASTNQTSMYLCASSGGQNYEQYFGPGTRLTVT.

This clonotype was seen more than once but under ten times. The CDR3 protein is CASSLVAVGAYEQYF. The CDR3 DNA reads as TGTGCCAGCAGCTTAGTGGCCGTTGGAGCCTACGAGCAGTACTTC. The rearrangement uses TRBV11-2 and TRBJ2-7; the D is unclear. The germline CDR1 and CDR2 sequences are SGHAT and FQNNGV. The CDR3 has 15 amino acids. V was clipped by 1 base and J by 2 bases, with 12 bases between them. Supplemented by reference TRBV11-2 and TRBJ2-7, the full variable domain reads EAGVAQSPRYKIIEKRQSVAFWCNPISGHATLYWYQQILGQGPKLLIQFQNNGVVDDSQLPKDRFSAERLKGVDSTLKIQPAKLEDSAVYLCASSLVAVGAYEQYFGPGTRLTVT.

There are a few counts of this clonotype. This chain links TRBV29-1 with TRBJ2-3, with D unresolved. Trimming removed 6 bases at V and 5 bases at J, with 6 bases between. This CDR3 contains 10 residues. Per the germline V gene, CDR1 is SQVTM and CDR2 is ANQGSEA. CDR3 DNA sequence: TGCAGCGTGTGGGGAGATACGCAGTATTTT. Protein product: CSVWGDTQYF.

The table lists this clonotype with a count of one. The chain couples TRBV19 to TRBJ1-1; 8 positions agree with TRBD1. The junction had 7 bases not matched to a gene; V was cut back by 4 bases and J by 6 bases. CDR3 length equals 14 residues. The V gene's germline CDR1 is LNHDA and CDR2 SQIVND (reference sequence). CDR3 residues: CASSTLGQGAEAFF. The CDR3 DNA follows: TGTGCCAGTAGTACCCTCGGACAGGGCGCTGAAGCTTTCTTT.

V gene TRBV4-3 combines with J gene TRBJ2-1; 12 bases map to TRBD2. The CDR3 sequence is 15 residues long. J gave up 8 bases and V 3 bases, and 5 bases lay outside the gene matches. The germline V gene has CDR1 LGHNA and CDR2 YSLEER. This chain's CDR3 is CASSQTSGGGDEQFF. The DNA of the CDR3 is TGCGCCAGCAGCCAGACTAGCGGGGGAGGGGATGAGCAGTTCTTC.

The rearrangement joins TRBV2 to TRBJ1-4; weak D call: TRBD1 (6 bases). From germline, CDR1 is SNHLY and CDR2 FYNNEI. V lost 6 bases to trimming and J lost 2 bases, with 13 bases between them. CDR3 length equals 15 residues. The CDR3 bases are TGTGCCAGCAGGGTACAGGGAGGCACTAATGAAAAACTGTTTTTT. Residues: CASRVQGGTNEKLFF. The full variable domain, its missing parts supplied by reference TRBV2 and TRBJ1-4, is EPEVTQTPSHQVTQMGQEVILRCVPISNHLYFYWYRQILGQKVEFLVSFYNNEISEKSEIFDDQFSVERPDGSNFTLKIRSTKLEDSAMYFCASRVQGGTNEKLFFGSGTQLSVL.

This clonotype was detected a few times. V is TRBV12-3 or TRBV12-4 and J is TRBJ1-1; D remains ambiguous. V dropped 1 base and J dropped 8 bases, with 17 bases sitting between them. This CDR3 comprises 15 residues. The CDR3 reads CASSLGHTLTSEAFF. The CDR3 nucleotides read TGTGCCAGCAGTTTAGGGCACACCCTGACGTCGGAAGCTTTCTTT.

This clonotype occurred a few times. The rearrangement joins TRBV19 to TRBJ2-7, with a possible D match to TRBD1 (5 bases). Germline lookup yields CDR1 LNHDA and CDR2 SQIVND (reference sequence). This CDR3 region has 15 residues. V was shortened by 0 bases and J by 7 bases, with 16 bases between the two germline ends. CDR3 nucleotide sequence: TGTGCCAGTAGTATAGATCTCACCTCAACAGGAGAGCAGTACGTC. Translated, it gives CASSIDLTSTGEQYV.